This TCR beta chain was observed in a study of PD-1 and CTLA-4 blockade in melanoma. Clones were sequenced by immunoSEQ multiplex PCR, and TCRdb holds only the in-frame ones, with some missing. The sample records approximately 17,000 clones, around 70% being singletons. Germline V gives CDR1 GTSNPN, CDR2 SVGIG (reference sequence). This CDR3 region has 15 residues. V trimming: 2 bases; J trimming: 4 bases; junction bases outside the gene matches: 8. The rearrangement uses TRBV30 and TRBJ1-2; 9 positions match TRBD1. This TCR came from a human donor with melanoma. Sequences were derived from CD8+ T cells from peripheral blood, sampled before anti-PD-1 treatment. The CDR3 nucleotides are TGTGCCTGGAGTTATCCGGGACAGGGAAGCTATGGCTACACCTTC. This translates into CAWSYPGQGSYGYTF. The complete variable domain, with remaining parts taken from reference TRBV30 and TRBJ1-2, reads SQTIHQWPATLVQPVGSPLSLECTVEGTSNPNLYWYRQAAGRGLQLLFYSVGIGQISSEVPQNLSASRPQDRQFILSSKKLLLSDSGFYLCAWSYPGQGSYGYTFGSGTRLTVV.